This T cell receptor beta chain was retrieved from a study of OX40 agonist ivuxolimab in advanced cancers. Comments on this clone: The antigen remains unidentified.

CDR3 length: 17 amino acids. Per the germline V gene, CDR1 is MDHEN and CDR2 is SYDVKM. V lost 5 bases, J lost 7 bases, and 26 bases lay in between. Study conclusions and caveats: On average, a greater number of expanded clones characterised CD8+ T cells relative to CD4+. The study observed clonal expansion of CD4+ and CD8+ blood T cells by week 6 at 0.1 to 3.0 mg/kg.

Libraries were prepared by immunoSEQ multiplex PCR; TCRdb keeps only in-frame clonotypes and omits some of them. The repertoire consists of about 81,000 clones, with 75% to 90% occurring once and the leading ten covering approximately 0.22%. Here the sequenced sample was CD4+ or CD8+ T cells sorted from blood, taken in a trial of the OX40 agonist ivuxolimab. The sequence came from an adult with an advanced solid tumor such as melanoma, head and neck, liver or kidney cancer. The chain is built from TRBV28 and TRBJ1-2; weak D call: TRBD1 (5 bases). CDR3 DNA sequence: TGTGCCAGCAGTCACCCACCCCGGGGCAGGGCTGGCGGTGGCTACACCTTC. Protein sequence: CASSHPPRGRAGGGYTF.